Presented here are 14 T cell receptor beta chains from one specimen sequenced in a study of T cell repertoires in cytomegalovirus infection. Antigen specificity for these receptors is unknown. TCRdb reprocessed the reads with MiXCR, giving one entry per CDR3 protein. The data contain some 310,000 distinct CDR3 sequences, 20% to 25% of them singletons. The material was cultured PBMCs, obtained from culture after CMV antigen stimulation. Source of these receptors: a human donor in good health (CMV status not recorded). Some clones in this sample may be carry-over from other donors' samples.

Concerning this clonotype: A junction end diverges from the germline sequence, so it may reflect a read error. V is TRBV5-1 and J is TRBJ2-1, with 16 bases that match TRBD2. This CDR3 comprises 16 residues. Germline loops: CDR1 SGHRS, CDR2 YFSETQ. Here the CDR3 DNA reads TGCGCCAGCAGCCCAGGGACTAGCGGGAGGGCTGATGAGGAGTTCTTC. It yields the protein CASSPGTSGRADEEFF.

The chain has TRBV24-1 and TRBJ2-1, with D maybe TRBD2 (5 bases). Trimming left V 0 bases short and J 1 base short, with 9 bases between. This CDR3 has 16 residues. Germline CDR1 reads KGHDR; CDR2 reads SFDVKD. Here the CDR3 DNA reads TGTGCCACCAGTGATTTGGAGGGAACATCCTACAATGAGCAGTTCTTC. It is translated as CATSDLEGTSYNEQFF.

The chain combines TRBV7-9 with TRBJ2-5; 8 bases align to TRBD2. CDR3 length: 15 residues. Germline V gene sequence: CDR1 SEHNR, CDR2 FQNEAQ (reference sequence). The J segment lost 5 bases and the V segment lost 7 bases, leaving 12 bases of the junction unmatched. The CDR3 spells CASTTSGTSSETQYF. The CDR3 coding sequence is TGTGCCAGCACCACTTCGGGGACTAGTTCGGAGACCCAGTACTTC.

The V and J genes are TRBV15 and TRBJ2-1; D unclear. Per germline, CDR1 LNHNV and CDR2 YYDKDF (reference sequence). This CDR3 has 14 amino acids. With 0 bases removed from V and 6 bases from J, the gap between germline ends came to 9 bases. DNA for the CDR3: TGTGCCACCAGCAGAGATTTTGCAAGCAATGAGCAGTTCTTC. Residues: CATSRDFASNEQFF.

The rearrangement joins TRBV19 to TRBJ2-2, with unresolved D. The CDR3 contains 10 residues. With 8 bases removed from V and 7 bases from J, the gap between germline ends came to 5 bases. Germline V CDR1 and CDR2: LNHDA, SQIVND (reference sequence). CDR3 region: CASSHGELFF. The CDR3 nucleotides read TGTGCCAGTTCCCACGGGGAGCTGTTTTTT. Drawing the rest from reference TRBV19 and TRBJ2-2, the complete variable domain is DGGITQSPKYLFRKEGQNVTLSCEQNLNHDAMYWYRQDPGQGLRLIYYSQIVNDFQKGDIAEGYSVSREKKESFPLTVTSAQKNPTAFYLCASSHGELFFGEGSRLTVL.

This clonotype occurred a few times. This chain joins TRBV2 and TRBJ1-3; the match to TRBD1 covers 7 bases. V was pared by 2 bases and J by 1 base, with 5 bases of the junction left unmatched. Germline CDR1 is SNHLY and CDR2 is FYNNEI. CDR3 length equals 16 residues. The CDR3 DNA reads as TGTGCCAGCAGTGAACTGGGACAGATTTCTGGAAACACCATATATTTT. This encodes CASSELGQISGNTIYF.

This clonotype has more than one count but fewer than ten. V usage is TRBV7-8 and J usage is TRBJ2-6, with D perhaps matching TRBD1 (7 bases). Germline CDR1 and CDR2: SGHVS and FQNEAQ. The V and J ends lost 11 bases and 3 bases respectively, with 11 bases between them. This CDR3 has 13 residues. CDR3 region: CACGTDGANVLTF. CDR3 DNA sequence: TGTGCCTGCGGGACAGATGGGGCCAACGTCCTGACTTTC.

This clonotype was recorded at least ten times. The rearrangement uses TRBV7-2 and TRBJ1-5; D uncertain. Germline CDR1 reads SGHTA; CDR2 reads FQGNSA. V lost 2 bases, J lost 0 bases, and 14 bases lay in between. This CDR3 has 17 residues. The CDR3 is CASSLFPQPLSNQPQHF. The DNA of the CDR3 is TGTGCCAGCAGCTTATTTCCCCAACCTCTTAGCAATCAGCCCCAGCATTTT.

This clonotype has a handful of counts. The rearrangement links TRBV19 to TRBJ2-1; 7 bases agree with TRBD1. This CDR3 region has 17 residues. Germline V CDR1 and CDR2: LNHDA, SQIVND (reference sequence). Trimming at V came to 5 bases and at J to 0 bases, leaving 10 bases not matched to a gene. The CDR3 sequence: CASSLNRGMGSYNEQFF. CDR3 sequence (DNA): TGTGCCAGTAGTCTCAACAGGGGTATGGGCTCCTACAATGAGCAGTTCTTC.

This clonotype has just a few counts. The chain combines TRBV19 with TRBJ2-4, with D perhaps matching TRBD1 or TRBD2 (6 bases each). Trimming shortened V by 2 bases and J by 7 bases, and 12 bases separated the two germline ends. The germline gives CDR1 LNHDA, CDR2 SQIVND (reference sequence). CDR3 length equals 14 residues. CDR3 DNA: TGTGCCAGTAGTATAACAGGGAGCGGGAACATTCAGTACTTC. Protein: CASSITGSGNIQYF.

This clonotype was counted many times. CDR3 sequence reads: CASSPSGEGGYTF. CDR3 coding DNA: TGTGCCAGCAGCCCTAGCGGGGAGGGGGGCTACACCTTC. J is TRBJ1-2 and V is TRBV7-3, with D perhaps TRBD1 (5 bases). The CDR3 is 13 residues long. With 5 bases removed from V and 8 bases from J, the gap between germline ends came to 15 bases. Germline V gene sequence: CDR1 SGHTA, CDR2 FQGTGA. The entire variable domain, with the rest obtained from reference TRBV7-3 and TRBJ1-2, is as follows: GAGVSQTPSNKVTEKGKYVELRCDPISGHTALYWYRQSLGQGPEFLIYFQGTGAADDSGLPNDRFFAVRPEGSVSTLKIQRTERGDSAVYLCASSPSGEGGYTFGSGTRLTVV.

The rearrangement uses TRBV20-1 and TRBJ2-1; D gene unclear. Trimming left V 0 bases short and J 8 bases short, with 17 bases between. Germline CDR1 is DFQATT and CDR2 is SNEGSKA (reference sequence). The CDR3 totals 15 residues. CDR3 nucleotides: TGCAGTGCTAGAGATCTGGGGTCCTCCCGCGATGAGCAGTTCTTC. It encodes CSARDLGSSRDEQFF.

The rearrangement uses TRBV12-3 or TRBV12-4 and TRBJ2-1, with TRBD2 matching 13 bases. The length of the CDR3 is 18 residues. The trim removed 8 bases at V and 8 bases at J, leaving 18 bases unmatched. The CDR3 sequence: CASCRDGRTSGSRYEQFF. For the CDR3, the DNA is TGTGCCAGCTGCCGGGACGGACGGACTAGCGGGAGCAGGTATGAGCAGTTCTTC.

This clonotype was picked up many times. CDR3 in DNA: TGTGCCAGCAGCTTACGGAGACAGGGGGTGGGTGGGGAGACCCAGTACTTC. This codes for CASSLRRQGVGGETQYF. The chain couples TRBV7-8 to TRBJ2-5; 9 bases line up with TRBD1. V lost 2 bases, J lost 5 bases, and 12 bases stayed unmatched. The CDR3 runs 17 residues. Looked up from germline, CDR1 is SGHVS and CDR2 is FQNEAQ.